This is a list of T cell receptor beta chains from one sample in a study of blood T cell repertoires in COVID-19. Repertoires were generated with immunoSEQ multiplex PCR, while TCRdb's copy carries only in-frame clones and drops some. The sample includes around 250,000 clones, more than 70% seen only once; the top ten take approximately 5.9%. The sequenced sample was peripheral blood. All receptors come from a man older than 75 with acute or convalescent COVID-19. The CDR3 runs from the conserved cysteine through the conserved F or W. Each record gives: CDR3 protein, J gene, V gene, clone size. Where a row states a size, it is once, few, many or the class of an expanded clone; other rows omit it.

cdr3_aa: CATDSGVWEQYF
j_call: TRBJ2-7
v_call: TRBV24-1
clone_size: once

cdr3_aa: CASSLVTANTGELFF
j_call: TRBJ2-2
v_call: TRBV5-1
clone_size: few

cdr3_aa: CASSDWNTDTQYF
j_call: TRBJ2-3
v_call: TRBV12-3/TRBV12-4
clone_size: NA

cdr3_aa: CASSPGRGREGYGYTF
j_call: TRBJ1-2
v_call: TRBV7-2
clone_size: once

cdr3_aa: CASRVLAGQNTGELFF
j_call: TRBJ2-2
v_call: TRBV2
clone_size: NA

cdr3_aa: CATSRGGQQSHEQYF
j_call: TRBJ2-7
v_call: TRBV15
clone_size: NA

cdr3_aa: CASRWDRGFNQPQHF
j_call: TRBJ1-5
v_call: TRBV28
clone_size: once

cdr3_aa: CASSLGGSSYNSPLHF
j_call: TRBJ1-6
v_call: TRBV7-6
clone_size: NA

cdr3_aa: CASSAGQGYGEQFF
j_call: TRBJ2-1
v_call: TRBV6-5
clone_size: NA

cdr3_aa: CASSQVLAGELFF
j_call: TRBJ2-2
v_call: TRBV4-1
clone_size: NA

cdr3_aa: CASSPRDSKYNEQFF
j_call: TRBJ2-1
v_call: TRBV13
clone_size: NA

cdr3_aa: CASRTTGSGTGELFF
j_call: TRBJ2-2
v_call: TRBV19
clone_size: NA

cdr3_aa: CASSLAETVTGELFF
j_call: TRBJ2-2
v_call: TRBV5-1
clone_size: NA

cdr3_aa: CASSPPGTGRYEQYF
j_call: TRBJ2-7
v_call: TRBV7-9
clone_size: few

cdr3_aa: CASSFPGREDTQYF
j_call: TRBJ2-3
v_call: TRBV28
clone_size: NA

cdr3_aa: CASSGLAVVETQYF
j_call: TRBJ2-5
v_call: TRBV2
clone_size: NA

cdr3_aa: CASSPRTGAGGYTF
j_call: TRBJ1-2
v_call: TRBV28
clone_size: NA

cdr3_aa: CASSETGTGATGELFF
j_call: TRBJ2-2
v_call: TRBV10-1
clone_size: NA

cdr3_aa: CASSVSGQYTDTQYF
j_call: TRBJ2-3
v_call: TRBV9
clone_size: NA

cdr3_aa: CASSFSYQETQYF
j_call: TRBJ2-5
v_call: TRBV27
clone_size: NA

cdr3_aa: CASSFFGGTVYEQYF
j_call: TRBJ2-7
v_call: TRBV28
clone_size: NA

cdr3_aa: CASSQSGAANTGELFF
j_call: TRBJ2-2
v_call: TRBV5-1
clone_size: NA

cdr3_aa: CASSRLEQGLQETQYF
j_call: TRBJ2-5
v_call: TRBV11-3
clone_size: NA

cdr3_aa: CASSRKTPYNEQFF
j_call: TRBJ2-1
v_call: TRBV18
clone_size: NA

cdr3_aa: CASSSKDRGNQPQHF
j_call: TRBJ1-5
v_call: TRBV7-8
clone_size: NA

cdr3_aa: CAISGAYEQYF
j_call: TRBJ2-7
v_call: TRBV6-5
clone_size: NA

cdr3_aa: CASSIGRGAGETQYF
j_call: TRBJ2-5
v_call: TRBV7-2
clone_size: NA

cdr3_aa: CASSLNPGTGYDQPQHF
j_call: TRBJ1-5
v_call: TRBV7-6
clone_size: NA

cdr3_aa: CASSGLITDTQYF
j_call: TRBJ2-3
v_call: TRBV2
clone_size: NA

cdr3_aa: CASSSNRGYNSPLHF
j_call: TRBJ1-6
v_call: TRBV7-6
clone_size: NA